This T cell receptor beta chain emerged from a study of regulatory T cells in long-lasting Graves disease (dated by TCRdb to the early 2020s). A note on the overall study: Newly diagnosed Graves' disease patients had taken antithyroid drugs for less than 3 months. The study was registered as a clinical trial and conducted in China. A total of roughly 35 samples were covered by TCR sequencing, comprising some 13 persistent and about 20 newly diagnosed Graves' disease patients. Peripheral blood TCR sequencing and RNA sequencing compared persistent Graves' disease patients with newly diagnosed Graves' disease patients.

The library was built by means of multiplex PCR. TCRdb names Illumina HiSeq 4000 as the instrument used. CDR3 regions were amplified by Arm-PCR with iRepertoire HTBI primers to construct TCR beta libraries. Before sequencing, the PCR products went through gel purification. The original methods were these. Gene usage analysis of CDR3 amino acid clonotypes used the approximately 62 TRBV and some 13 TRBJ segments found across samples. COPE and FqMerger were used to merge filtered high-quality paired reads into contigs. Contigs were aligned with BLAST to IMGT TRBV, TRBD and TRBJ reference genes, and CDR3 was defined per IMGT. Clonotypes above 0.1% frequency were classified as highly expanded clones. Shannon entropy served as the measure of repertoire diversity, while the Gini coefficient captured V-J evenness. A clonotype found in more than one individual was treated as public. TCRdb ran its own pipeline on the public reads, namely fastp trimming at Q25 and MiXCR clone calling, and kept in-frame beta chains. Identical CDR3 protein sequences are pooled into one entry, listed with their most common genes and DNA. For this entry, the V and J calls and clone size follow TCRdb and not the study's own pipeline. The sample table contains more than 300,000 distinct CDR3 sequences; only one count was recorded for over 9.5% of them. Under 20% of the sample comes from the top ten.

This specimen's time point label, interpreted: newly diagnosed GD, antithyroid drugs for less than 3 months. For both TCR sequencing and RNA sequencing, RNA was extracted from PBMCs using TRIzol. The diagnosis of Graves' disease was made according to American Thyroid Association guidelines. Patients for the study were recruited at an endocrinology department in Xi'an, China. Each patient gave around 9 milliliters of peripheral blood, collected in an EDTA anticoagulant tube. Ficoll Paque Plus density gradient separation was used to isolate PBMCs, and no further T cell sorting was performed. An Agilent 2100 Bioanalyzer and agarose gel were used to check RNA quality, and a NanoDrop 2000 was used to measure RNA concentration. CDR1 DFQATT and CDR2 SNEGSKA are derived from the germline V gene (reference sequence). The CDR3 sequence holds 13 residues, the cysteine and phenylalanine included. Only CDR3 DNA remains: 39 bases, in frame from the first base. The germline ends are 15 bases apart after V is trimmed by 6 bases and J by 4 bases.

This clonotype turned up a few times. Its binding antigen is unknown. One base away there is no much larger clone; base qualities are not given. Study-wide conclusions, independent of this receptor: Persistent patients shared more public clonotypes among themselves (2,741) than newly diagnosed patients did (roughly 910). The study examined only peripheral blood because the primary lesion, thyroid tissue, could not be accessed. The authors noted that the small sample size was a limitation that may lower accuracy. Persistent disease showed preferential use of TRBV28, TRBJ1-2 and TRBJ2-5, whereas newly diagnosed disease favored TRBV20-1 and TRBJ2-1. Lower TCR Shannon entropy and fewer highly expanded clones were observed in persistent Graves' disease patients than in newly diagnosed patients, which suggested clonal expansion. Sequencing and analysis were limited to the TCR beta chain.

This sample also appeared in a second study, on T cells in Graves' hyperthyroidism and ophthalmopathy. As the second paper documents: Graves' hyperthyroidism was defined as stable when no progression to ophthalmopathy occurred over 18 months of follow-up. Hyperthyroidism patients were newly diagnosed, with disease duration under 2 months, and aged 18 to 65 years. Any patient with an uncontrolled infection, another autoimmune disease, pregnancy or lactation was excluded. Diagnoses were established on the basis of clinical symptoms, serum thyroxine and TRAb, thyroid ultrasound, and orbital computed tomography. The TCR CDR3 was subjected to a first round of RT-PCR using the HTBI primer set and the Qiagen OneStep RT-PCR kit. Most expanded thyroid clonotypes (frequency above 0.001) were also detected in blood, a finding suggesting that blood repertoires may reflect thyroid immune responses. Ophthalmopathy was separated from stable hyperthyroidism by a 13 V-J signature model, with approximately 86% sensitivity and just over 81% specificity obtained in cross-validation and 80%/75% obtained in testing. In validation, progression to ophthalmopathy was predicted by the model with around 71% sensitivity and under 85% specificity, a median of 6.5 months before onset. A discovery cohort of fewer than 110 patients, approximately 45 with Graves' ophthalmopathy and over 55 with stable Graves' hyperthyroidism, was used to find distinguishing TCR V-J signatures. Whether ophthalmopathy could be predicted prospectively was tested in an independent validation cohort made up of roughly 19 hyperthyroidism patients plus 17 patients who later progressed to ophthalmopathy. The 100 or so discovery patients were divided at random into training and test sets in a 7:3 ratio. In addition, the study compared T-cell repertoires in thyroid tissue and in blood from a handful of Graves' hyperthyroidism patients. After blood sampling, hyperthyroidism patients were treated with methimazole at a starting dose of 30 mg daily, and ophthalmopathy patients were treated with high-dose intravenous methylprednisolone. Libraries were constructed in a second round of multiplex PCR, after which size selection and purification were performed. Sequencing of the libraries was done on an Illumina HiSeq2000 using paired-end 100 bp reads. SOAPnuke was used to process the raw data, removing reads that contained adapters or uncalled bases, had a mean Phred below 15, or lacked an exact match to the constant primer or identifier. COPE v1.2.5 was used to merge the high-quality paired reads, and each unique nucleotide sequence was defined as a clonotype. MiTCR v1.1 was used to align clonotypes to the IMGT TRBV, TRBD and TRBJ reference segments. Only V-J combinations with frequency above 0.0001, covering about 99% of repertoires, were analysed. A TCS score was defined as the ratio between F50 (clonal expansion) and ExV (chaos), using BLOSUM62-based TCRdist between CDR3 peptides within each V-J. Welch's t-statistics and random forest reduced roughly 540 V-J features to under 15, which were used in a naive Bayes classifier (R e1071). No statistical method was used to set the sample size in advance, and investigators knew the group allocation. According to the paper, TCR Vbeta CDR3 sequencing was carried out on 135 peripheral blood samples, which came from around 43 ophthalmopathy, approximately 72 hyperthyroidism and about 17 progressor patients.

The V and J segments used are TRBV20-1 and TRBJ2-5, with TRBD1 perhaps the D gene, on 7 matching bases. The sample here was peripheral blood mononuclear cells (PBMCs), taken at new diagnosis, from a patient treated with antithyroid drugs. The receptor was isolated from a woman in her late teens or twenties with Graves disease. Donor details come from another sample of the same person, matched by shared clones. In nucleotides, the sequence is TGCAGTGCGGCAGGGGGGCAGTCAGAGACCCAGTACTTC. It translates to CSAAGGQSETQYF.